Each of the 23 T cell receptor beta chains below was sequenced from the same sample in a study of CD8 T cells in Susac syndrome. Reverse transcription of roughly 0.45 to 1 ug RNA was performed with random hexamers. MiXCR, applied by TCRdb to the immunoSEQ multiplex PCR reads, yields one record per CDR3 protein. The sample lists a few hundred thousand distinct CDR3 sequences, about 95% occurring once. The sample consisted of CD4+ T cells from PBMCs. Receptor source: a human donor with multiple sclerosis.

This chain uses TRBV7-9 with TRBJ2-1; D unresolved. The V and J ends lost 2 bases and 5 bases respectively, with 10 bases between them. The CDR3 loop spans 14 amino acids. Germline CDR1 SEHNR, CDR2 FQNEAQ (reference sequence). CDR3: CASSLTQLNNEQFF. Written as DNA, the CDR3 is TGTGCCAGCAGCTTAACCCAGCTCAACAATGAGCAGTTCTTC.

A few counts support this clonotype. This sequence joins TRBV5-4 and TRBJ2-3; TRBD2 aligns across 9 bases. Germline assignment: CDR1 SGHNT and CDR2 YYREEE (reference sequence). CDR3 size: 16 residues. V lost 0 bases and J lost 1; bases outside the gene matches: 3. In DNA, the CDR3 is TGTGCCAGCAGCTTGGCGATAGCGGGGGGCACAGATACGCAGTATTTT. Amino acid sequence: CASSLAIAGGTDTQYF.

The rearrangement uses TRBV2 and TRBJ2-7; 8 bases match TRBD2. J was trimmed by 2 bases and V by 5 bases; bases with no gene match: 11. In germline, CDR1 is SNHLY, CDR2 FYNNEI. The CDR3 runs to 16 residues. CDR3 sequence reads: CASSPRLAPNPYEQYF. DNA of the CDR3: TGTGCCAGCAGTCCGAGACTAGCGCCCAACCCCTACGAGCAGTACTTC.

Concerning this clonotype: One end of the junction fails to match germline, which may point to a read error. The chain is built from TRBV29-1 and TRBJ1-1; 9 positions agree with TRBD1. The germline V gene has CDR1 SQVTM and CDR2 ANQGSEA. This CDR3 region has 13 residues. CDR3 DNA: TGCAGCGTCTCGACAGGGGGGAACACTGAAGCCTTCTTT. Translation gives CSVSTGGNTEAFF.

A remark on this clonotype: Relative to the germline gene, one junction end is altered; a read error may explain this. The V call is TRBV12-3 or TRBV12-4, the J call TRBJ1-1; D unresolved. This CDR3 is 13 amino acids long. CDR3 bases: TGTGCCAGCAGTTTTACCGTAGGATCCCGATCTCTCTTT. It is translated as CASSFTVGSRSLF.

This chain joins TRBV5-4 and TRBJ2-5; no firm D call. The V gene lost 0 bases and the J gene lost 4 bases, with 10 bases spanning the gap. The CDR3 spans 14 residues. Germline CDR1 SGHNT, CDR2 YYREEE (reference sequence). CDR3 loop: CASSLVISLETQYF. In nucleotides, the CDR3 is TGTGCCAGCAGCTTGGTTATCAGCCTAGAGACCCAGTACTTC.

The chain employs TRBV29-1 and TRBJ2-2; tentative D call: TRBD1 (5 bases). Germline-derived CDR1 and CDR2 are SQVTM and ANQGSEA. The length of the CDR3 is 13 residues. V was trimmed by 6 bases and J by 7 bases, leaving 15 bases between them. The CDR3 is CSVRLSGHGELFF. CDR3 coding DNA: TGCAGCGTCCGACTCTCCGGACACGGGGAGCTGTTTTTT.

J is TRBJ2-1 and V is TRBV29-1; D is possibly TRBD1 or TRBD2 (7 bases each). The CDR3 extends over 14 amino acids. Looked up from germline, CDR1 is SQVTM and CDR2 is ANQGSEA. Trimming pared 0 bases from V and 8 bases from J, leaving 14 bases between. CDR3 in amino acids: CSVEDRGGVDEQFF. For the CDR3, the DNA is TGCAGCGTTGAAGACAGGGGGGGTGTGGATGAGCAGTTCTTC.

This clonotype showed up just a few times. The V call is TRBV7-9, the J call TRBJ1-2; possibly TRBD1 for D (5 bases). CDR3 size: 14 residues. The germline V gene encodes CDR1 SEHNR and CDR2 FQNEAQ (reference sequence). V lost 5 bases and J 0 bases, leaving 10 bases between the germline ends. CDR3 nucleotide sequence: TGTGCCAGCAGCGGCGACAGTCCTAACTATGGCTACACCTTC. Protein sequence: CASSGDSPNYGYTF.

The chain employs TRBV3-1 and TRBJ1-5; D unclear. The germline V gene has CDR1 LGHDT and CDR2 YNNKEL (reference sequence). The CDR3 runs 13 residues. Between the trimmed V and J ends, which lost 4 bases and 6 bases, there was a span of 10 bases. The CDR3 nucleotides are TGTGCCAGCAGCCCGACGTCCCTTCAGCCCCAGCATTTT. It is translated as CASSPTSLQPQHF.

The chain combines TRBV5-6 with TRBJ1-5; 8 bases are a match to TRBD1. The CDR3 is 17 amino acids. Germline trimming cut 0 bases from V and 2 bases from J; bases unmatched to any gene: 7. The germline CDR1 and CDR2 sequences are SGHDT and YYEEEE. CDR3 nucleotides: TGTGCCAGCAGCTTGGCTTCTGGGACAGGTCGCAATCAGCCCCAGCATTTT. Translated, it gives CASSLASGTGRNQPQHF.

The chain links TRBV12-3 or TRBV12-4 to TRBJ2-7; tentatively, D is TRBD2 (5 bases). This CDR3 spans 15 amino acids. V lost 6 bases and J lost 1, with 16 bases in between. CDR3 sequence reads: CASSLQLVGSYEQYF. CDR3 bases: TGTGCCAGCAGCCTTCAACTAGTGGGGTCCTACGAGCAGTACTTC.

The chain links TRBV15 to TRBJ1-4; D is perhaps TRBD1 (6 bases). Germline values: CDR1 LNHNV, CDR2 YYDKDF (reference sequence). V was clipped by 3 bases and J by 8 bases, with 13 bases between them. The CDR3 contains 14 residues. CDR3 coding DNA: TGTGCCACCAGCAGTCAGGGGTCTATGGAAAAACTGTTTTTT. Translating it yields CATSSQGSMEKLFF.

The chain employs TRBV30 and TRBJ1-1; the D is unclear. The CDR3 has 13 residues. V lost 4 bases and J lost 0, with 9 bases in between. Germline V gene data show CDR1 as GTSNPN and CDR2 as SVGIG (reference sequence). CDR3 loop: CAWKRALNTEAFF. In nucleotides, the CDR3 is TGTGCCTGGAAAAGGGCGCTGAACACTGAAGCTTTCTTT.

This clonotype has a single count. The CDR3 sequence is CAQGSGANVLTF. CDR3 sequence (DNA): TGTGCCCAAGGTTCTGGGGCCAACGTCCTGACTTTC. V is TRBV7-9 and J is TRBJ2-6; D not certain. Trimming stripped 11 bases from V and 1 base from J, with 6 bases between. Germline lookup yields CDR1 SEHNR and CDR2 FQNEAQ (reference sequence). The CDR3 loop spans 12 amino acids.

The CDR3 DNA is TGTGCCATCAGTGAGTCGTCCGTGGGGGAGACCCAGTACTTC. As protein: CAISESSVGETQYF. The rearrangement joins TRBV10-3 to TRBJ2-5; no clear D. V lost 0 bases to trimming and J lost 5 bases, with 10 bases between them. CDR1 and CDR2 (germline): ENHRY, SYGVKD. This CDR3 region has 14 residues.

V usage is TRBV20-1 and J usage is TRBJ2-1; D possibly corresponds to TRBD1 (6 bases). The CDR3 contains 14 residues. V gave up 6 bases and J gave up 0 bases, with 12 bases separating them. CDR1 is DFQATT and CDR2 is SNEGSKA in the germline V gene (reference sequence). The CDR3 protein is CSAMRGSSYNEQFF. CDR3 sequence (DNA): TGCAGTGCCATGAGGGGGAGCTCCTACAATGAGCAGTTCTTC.

The chain couples TRBV30 to TRBJ2-3; D uncertain. The CDR3 is 12 amino acids. CDR1 and CDR2 (germline): GTSNPN, SVGIG (reference sequence). Trimming cost V 0 bases and J 8 bases, with 9 bases left between them. CDR3 bases: TGTGCCTGGAGTGTACCCGATGGTACGCAGTATTTT. Its protein product is CAWSVPDGTQYF. Looking up the rest from reference TRBV30 and TRBJ2-3 gives the full variable domain: SQTIHQWPATLVQPVGSPLSLECTVEGTSNPNLYWYRQAAGRGLQLLFYSVGIGQISSEVPQNLSASRPQDRQFILSSKKLLLSDSGFYLCAWSVPDGTQYFGPGTRLTVL.

J is TRBJ2-4 and V is TRBV27, with D hard to call. The germline V gene encodes CDR1 MNHEY and CDR2 SMNVEV (reference sequence). This CDR3 comprises 16 residues. V gave up 4 bases and J gave up 3 bases, with 16 bases separating them. CDR3 region: CASSSTEELDKNIQYF. In DNA form, the CDR3 reads TGTGCCAGCAGTTCGACCGAGGAGTTGGACAAAAACATTCAGTACTTC.

The chain recombines TRBV27 with TRBJ2-7; TRBD2 matches 8 bases. The V segment lost 5 bases and the J segment 0 bases; nucleotides outside the gene matches: 9. This CDR3 has 16 residues. Germline lookup yields CDR1 MNHEY and CDR2 SMNVEV (reference sequence). Here the CDR3 reads CASSPPGLGNSYEQYF. The CDR3 coding sequence is TGTGCCAGCAGTCCTCCGGGACTAGGCAACTCCTACGAGCAGTACTTC.

The V and J genes are TRBV30 and TRBJ1-2, with D hard to call. Trimming removed 4 bases at V and 7 bases at J, with 16 bases between. Germline V gene lookup returns CDR1 GTSNPN and CDR2 SVGIG (reference sequence). The CDR3 sequence is 13 residues long. CDR3 sequence (DNA): TGTGCCTGGAAGAGACCAAGCCTATCTGGCTACACCTTC. As protein: CAWKRPSLSGYTF.

The chain recombines TRBV23-1 with TRBJ2-7; 8 bases map to TRBD1. TRBV23-1 is labeled an ORF, and its function is uncertain. This CDR3 spans 16 amino acids. Trimming removed 0 bases from V and 0 bases from J; junction bases left unmatched: 4. The CDR3 protein is CASSQSGDRSSYEQYF. The DNA of the CDR3 is TGCGCCAGCAGTCAATCCGGGGACAGGAGCTCCTACGAGCAGTACTTC.

The chain uses TRBV29-1 and TRBJ1-2, with 9 bases that match TRBD1. The J segment lost 2 bases and the V segment lost 6 bases, leaving 4 bases of the junction unmatched. The germline V gene encodes CDR1 SQVTM and CDR2 ANQGSEA. This CDR3 is built from 13 residues. As DNA, the CDR3 is TGCAGCGTCCAGGACAGGGGAAACTATGGCTACACCTTC. Amino acids: CSVQDRGNYGYTF.